This T cell receptor (beta chain) was recorded in a study of blood T cells in healthy people across ages. Each individual donor underwent a draw of approximately 9.6 milliliters of peripheral blood. Primers used in a second PCR of roughly 6 to 12 cycles were a sample-barcoded 5' primer and a J-beta primer mix. TCRdb itself ran the 5' RACE reads through MiXCR, one entry per CDR3 protein. Among around 1.5 million distinct CDR3 sequences listed, about 31% were seen once. The sample holds many counts of this clonotype. Its antigen is unidentified. Notes on the study in general: For the donors, CMV status was unknown and possibly confounded expanded clonotype changes.

Germline CDR1 is DFQATT and CDR2 is SNEGSKA (reference sequence). The CDR3 sequence is 11 residues long. V lost 2 bases to trimming and J lost 5 bases, with 6 bases between them. The receptor was derived from a woman aged 25-40 years in good health. Specimen: blood. The chain couples TRBV20-1 to TRBJ1-2; D unresolved. DNA for the CDR3: TGCAGTGCTAGATTGCAGTATGGCTACACCTTC. Protein product: CSARLQYGYTF.